This T cell receptor beta chain derives from a study of T cell responses to AZD1222 COVID-19 vaccine. General observations from the study: Females outnumbered males among donors, who were mostly white British; clonal diversity was possibly underestimated. At 160-218 and 743-854, vaccine-associated CD4 TCRs were dominant, and they spanned spike. Among those given AZD1222, only six were seropositive at baseline.

The repertoire was sequenced with immunoSEQ multiplex PCR; TCRdb's copy has only in-frame clones and lacks some. The sample records 200,000 to 300,000 clones, approximately 95% being singletons. CDR3 length equals 11 residues. The V gene's germline CDR1 is SGHRS and CDR2 YFSETQ. V lost 4 bases, J lost 15 bases, and 14 bases lay in between. Remarks on this clone: Its antigen is not known.

The TCR comes from an adult in good health. Here the sequenced sample was peripheral blood, taken on day 0 of AZD1222 vaccination. The chain employs TRBV5-1 and TRBJ2-1; D possibly corresponds to TRBD1 (6 bases). The CDR3 DNA is TGCGCCAGCAGCCAGAGGGACATAAGGTTCTTC. Its translation is CASSQRDIRFF. The full variable domain, rest sourced from reference TRBV5-1 and TRBJ2-1, is KAGVTQTPRYLIKTRGQQVTLSCSPISGHRSVSWYQQTPGQGLQFLFEYFSETQRNKGNFPGRFSGRQFSNSRSEMNVSTLELGDSALYLCASSQRDIRFFGPGTRLTVL.